The source of this TCR beta chain is a study of Graves' ophthalmopathy and Graves' hyperthyroidism. Study conclusions and caveats: Blood repertoires reportedly contained most expanded thyroid clonotypes above 0.001 frequency.

This CDR3 is built from 14 residues. V was trimmed by 4 bases and J by 5 bases, leaving 11 bases between them. Regarding this clonotype: The antigen is undetermined.

For repertoire sequencing, the TCR beta CDR3 regions were amplified from RNA transcripts. Second-round multiplex PCR came after first-round RT-PCR with HTBI primers. Each CDR3 protein is one row after TCRdb ran MiXCR on the multiplex PCR reads. The table includes some 240,000 distinct CDR3 sequences, about 46% detected once. Ophthalmopathy donors were characterized by moderate-to-severe activity, CAS of at least 3, NOSPECS of at least 4, and duration under 3 months. Sequenced input: peripheral blood. This chain links TRBV12-3 or TRBV12-4 with TRBJ2-2, with D perhaps matching TRBD1 or TRBD2 (5 bases each). This TCR was recovered from an adult man with Graves' ophthalmopathy. The DNA of the CDR3 is TGTGCCAGCAGTTGGGGGACGGGGACCGGGGAGCTGTTTTTT. It codes for CASSWGTGTGELFF.